The clone carrying this T cell receptor (beta chain) was counted between two and nine times. The data belong to a study of memory CD4+ T cells and cytomegalovirus serostatus. The sort gate was single viable CD3+CD4+CD8-CD45RO+ cells for memory CD4+ T cells. CDR3 size: 15 residues. Germline V lookup: CDR1 MNHNY, CDR2 SVGAGI (reference sequence). The V gene end was trimmed by 4 bases and the J gene end by 7 bases; junction bases not matched to a gene: 8. Only in-frame clones appear in the TCRdb table, and some are missing; sequencing was by immunoSEQ multiplex PCR. The sample has roughly 76,000 clones, roughly 80% seen once.

The sample comprised memory CD4+ T cells from blood. The chain uses TRBV6-6 and TRBJ2-2, with 8 bases matching TRBD1. The sequence derives from an adult in good health and CMV-seropositive. The CDR3 DNA is TGTGCCAGCAGTTCCCGGACAGGGACGATCGGGGAGCTGTTTTTT. Translation: CASSSRTGTIGELFF.